The clone carrying this T cell receptor (beta chain) was recorded once. This sample is drawn from a study of blood T cell repertoires in COVID-19. Whole-study context: Italy, Spain and the United States were the sources of the convalescent and acute COVID-19 samples. In each case, the material was cDNA or gDNA derived from T cells, B-cell-depleted T cells, or PBMCs.

Authors' methods: Estimation of nucleated cell counts relied on the amplification of reference gene primers. Assay: immunoSEQ multiplex PCR; the TCRdb copy retains only in-frame clones and omits some. V and J calls and clone size are as listed in that table; D and trimming were resolved from the DNA. The data show approximately 140,000 clones, approximately 90% seen once. V lost 4 bases and J lost 5, with 14 bases in between. From germline, CDR1 is SQVTM and CDR2 ANQGSEA. The CDR3 contains 13 residues. Living in 20 to 30 US areas, the participants were between 18 and 89 years of age. The clonotype originates from a woman aged 25 to 39 with acute COVID-19. Sequencing was carried out using PBMCs or T cells enriched from blood (not recorded which). V gene TRBV29-1 combines with J gene TRBJ2-5, with a tentative D call TRBD1 (6 bases). The CDR3 DNA is TGCAGCGTTGTGGGGGCAGGGACGGAGACCCAGTACTTC. It is translated as CSVVGAGTETQYF.